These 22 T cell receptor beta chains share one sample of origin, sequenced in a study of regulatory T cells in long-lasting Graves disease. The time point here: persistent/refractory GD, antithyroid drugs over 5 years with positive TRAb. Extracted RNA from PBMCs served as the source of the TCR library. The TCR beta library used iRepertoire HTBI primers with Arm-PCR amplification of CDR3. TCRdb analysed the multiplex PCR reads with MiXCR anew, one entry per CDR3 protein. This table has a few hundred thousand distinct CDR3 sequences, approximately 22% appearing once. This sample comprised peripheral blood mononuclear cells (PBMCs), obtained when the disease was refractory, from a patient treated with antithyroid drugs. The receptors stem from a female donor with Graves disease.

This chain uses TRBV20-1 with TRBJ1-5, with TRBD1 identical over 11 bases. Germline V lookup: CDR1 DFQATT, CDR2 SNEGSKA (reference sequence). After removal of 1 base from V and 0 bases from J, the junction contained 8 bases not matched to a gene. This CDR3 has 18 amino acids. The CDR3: CSARGRDRGEDSNQPQHF. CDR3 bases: TGCAGTGCTAGAGGCCGGGACAGGGGGGAAGATAGCAATCAGCCCCAGCATTTT.

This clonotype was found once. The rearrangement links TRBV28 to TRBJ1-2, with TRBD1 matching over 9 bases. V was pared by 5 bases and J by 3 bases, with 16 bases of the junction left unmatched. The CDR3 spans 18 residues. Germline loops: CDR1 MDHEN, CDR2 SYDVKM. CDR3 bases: TGTGCCAGCAGTCCACCCTTGGGCACCGGGACAGGGTACTATGGCTACACCTTC. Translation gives CASSPPLGTGTGYYGYTF.

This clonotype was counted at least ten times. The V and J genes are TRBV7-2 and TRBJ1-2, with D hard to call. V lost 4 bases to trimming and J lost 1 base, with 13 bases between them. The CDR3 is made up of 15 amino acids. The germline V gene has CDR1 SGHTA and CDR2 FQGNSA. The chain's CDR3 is CASSSGQLINYGYTF. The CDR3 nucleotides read TGTGCCAGCAGCTCCGGGCAGCTGATTAACTATGGCTACACCTTC.

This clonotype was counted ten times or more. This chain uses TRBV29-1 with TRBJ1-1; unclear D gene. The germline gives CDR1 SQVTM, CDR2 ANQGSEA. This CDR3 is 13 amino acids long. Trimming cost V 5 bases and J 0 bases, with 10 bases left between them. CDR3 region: CSVTPSVNTEAFF. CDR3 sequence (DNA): TGCAGCGTTACCCCTTCAGTGAACACTGAAGCTTTCTTT.

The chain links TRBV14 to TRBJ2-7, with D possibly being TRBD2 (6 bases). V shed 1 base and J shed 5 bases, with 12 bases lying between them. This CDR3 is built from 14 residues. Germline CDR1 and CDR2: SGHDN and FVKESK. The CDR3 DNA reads TGTGCCAGCAGCCAAGTATCGGGACTCCACGAGCAGTACTTC. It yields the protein CASSQVSGLHEQYF. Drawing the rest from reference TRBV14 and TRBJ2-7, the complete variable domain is EAGVTQFPSHSVIEKGQTVTLRCDPISGHDNLYWYRRVMGKEIKFLLHFVKESKQDESGMPNNRFLAERTGGTYSTLKVQPAELEDSGVYFCASSQVSGLHEQYFGPGTRLTVT.

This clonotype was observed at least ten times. CDR3 protein: CASSVAGTQYF. CDR3 DNA sequence: TGTGCCAGCAGCGTCGCAGGGACCCAGTACTTC. The chain combines TRBV2 with TRBJ2-5; D unclear. The germline V and J ends were trimmed by 6 bases and 7 bases, with 9 bases remaining between them. The CDR3 runs to 11 residues. Germline V lookup: CDR1 SNHLY, CDR2 FYNNEI. Full variable domain (rest looked up from reference TRBV2 and TRBJ2-5): EPEVTQTPSHQVTQMGQEVILRCVPISNHLYFYWYRQILGQKVEFLVSFYNNEISEKSEIFDDQFSVERPDGSNFTLKIRSTKLEDSAMYFCASSVAGTQYFGPGTRLLVL.

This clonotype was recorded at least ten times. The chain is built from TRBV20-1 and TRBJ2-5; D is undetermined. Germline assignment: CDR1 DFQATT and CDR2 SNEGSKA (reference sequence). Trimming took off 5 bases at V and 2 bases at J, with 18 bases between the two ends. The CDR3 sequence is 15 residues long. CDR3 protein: CSAPAAEQLQETQYF. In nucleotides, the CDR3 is TGCAGTGCTCCCGCTGCGGAGCAACTACAAGAGACCCAGTACTTC.

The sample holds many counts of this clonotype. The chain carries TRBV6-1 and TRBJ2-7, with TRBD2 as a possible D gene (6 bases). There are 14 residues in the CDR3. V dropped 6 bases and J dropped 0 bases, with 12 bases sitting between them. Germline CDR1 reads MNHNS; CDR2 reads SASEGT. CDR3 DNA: TGTGCCAGCAGCTCTCGGGGGAACTCCTACGAGCAGTACTTC. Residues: CASSSRGNSYEQYF.

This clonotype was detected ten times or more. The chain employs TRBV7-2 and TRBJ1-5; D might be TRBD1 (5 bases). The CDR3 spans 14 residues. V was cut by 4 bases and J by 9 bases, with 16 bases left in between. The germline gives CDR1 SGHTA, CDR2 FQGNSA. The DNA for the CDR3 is TGTGCCAGCAGCTCAACGGGGGAGGGTCCGCCCCAGCATTTT. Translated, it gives CASSSTGEGPPQHF.

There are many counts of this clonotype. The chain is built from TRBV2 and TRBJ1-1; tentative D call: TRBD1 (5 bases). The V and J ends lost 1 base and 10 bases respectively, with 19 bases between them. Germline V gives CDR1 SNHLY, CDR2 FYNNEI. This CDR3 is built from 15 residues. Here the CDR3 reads CASSEGVRANVGAFF. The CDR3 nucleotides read TGTGCCAGCAGTGAAGGTGTCAGGGCCAACGTGGGAGCTTTCTTT. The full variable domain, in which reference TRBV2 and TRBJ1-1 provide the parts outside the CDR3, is EPEVTQTPSHQVTQMGQEVILRCVPISNHLYFYWYRQILGQKVEFLVSFYNNEISEKSEIFDDQFSVERPDGSNFTLKIRSTKLEDSAMYFCASSEGVRANVGAFFGQGTRLTVV.

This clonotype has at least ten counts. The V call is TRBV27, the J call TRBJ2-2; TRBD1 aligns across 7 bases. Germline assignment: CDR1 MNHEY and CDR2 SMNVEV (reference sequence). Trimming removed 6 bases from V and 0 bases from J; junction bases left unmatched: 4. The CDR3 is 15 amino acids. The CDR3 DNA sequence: TGTGCCAGCAGGGACGGGACAGCGAACACCGGGGAGCTGTTTTTT. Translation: CASRDGTANTGELFF.

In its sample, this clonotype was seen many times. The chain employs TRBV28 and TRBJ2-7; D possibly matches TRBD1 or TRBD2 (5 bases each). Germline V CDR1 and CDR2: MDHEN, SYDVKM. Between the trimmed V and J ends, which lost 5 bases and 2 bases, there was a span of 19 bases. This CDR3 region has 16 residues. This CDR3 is CASSHGHVRGTYEQYF. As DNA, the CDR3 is TGTGCCAGCAGTCACGGACACGTACGAGGGACCTACGAGCAGTACTTC.

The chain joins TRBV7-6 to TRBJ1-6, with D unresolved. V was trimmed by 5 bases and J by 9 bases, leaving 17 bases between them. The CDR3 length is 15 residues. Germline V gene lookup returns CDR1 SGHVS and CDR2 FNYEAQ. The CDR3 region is CASSPGRLFSSPLHF. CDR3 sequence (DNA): TGTGCCAGCAGCCCAGGTCGGCTTTTTTCTTCACCCCTCCACTTT. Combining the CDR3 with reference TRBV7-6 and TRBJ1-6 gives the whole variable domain GAGVSQSPRYKVTKRGQDVALRCDPISGHVSLYWYRQALGQGPEFLTYFNYEAQQDKSGLPNDRFSAERPEGSISTLTIQRTEQRDSAMYRCASSPGRLFSSPLHFGNGTRLTVT.

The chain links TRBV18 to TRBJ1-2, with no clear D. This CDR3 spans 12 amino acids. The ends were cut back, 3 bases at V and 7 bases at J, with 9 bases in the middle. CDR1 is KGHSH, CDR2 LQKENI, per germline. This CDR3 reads CASSPAVGGYTF. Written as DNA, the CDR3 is TGTGCCAGCTCACCTGCGGTGGGTGGCTACACCTTC.

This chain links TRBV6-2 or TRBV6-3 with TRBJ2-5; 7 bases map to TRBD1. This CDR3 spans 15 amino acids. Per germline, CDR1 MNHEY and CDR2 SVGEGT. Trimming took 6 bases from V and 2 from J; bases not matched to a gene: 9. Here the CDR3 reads CASRDSRDRQETQYF. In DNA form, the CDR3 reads TGTGCCAGCAGGGATTCCCGGGACAGACAAGAGACCCAGTACTTC.

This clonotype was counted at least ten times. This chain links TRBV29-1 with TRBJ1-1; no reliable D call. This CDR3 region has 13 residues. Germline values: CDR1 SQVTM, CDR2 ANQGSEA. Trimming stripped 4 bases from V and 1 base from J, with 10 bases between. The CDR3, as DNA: TGCAGCGTTGCAGGACGGCAGAACACTGAAGCTTTCTTT. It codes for CSVAGRQNTEAFF.

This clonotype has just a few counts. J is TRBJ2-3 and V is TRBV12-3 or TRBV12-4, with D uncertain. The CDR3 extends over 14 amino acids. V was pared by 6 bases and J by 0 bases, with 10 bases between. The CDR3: CASRASPSTDTQYF. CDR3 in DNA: TGTGCCAGCAGAGCTAGTCCTAGCACAGATACGCAGTATTTT.

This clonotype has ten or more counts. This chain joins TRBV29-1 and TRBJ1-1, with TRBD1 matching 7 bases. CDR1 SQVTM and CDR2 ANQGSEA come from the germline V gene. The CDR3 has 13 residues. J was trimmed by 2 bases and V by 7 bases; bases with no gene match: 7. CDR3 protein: CSAERQGNTEAFF. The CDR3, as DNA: TGCAGCGCTGAGAGACAGGGTAACACTGAAGCTTTCTTT.

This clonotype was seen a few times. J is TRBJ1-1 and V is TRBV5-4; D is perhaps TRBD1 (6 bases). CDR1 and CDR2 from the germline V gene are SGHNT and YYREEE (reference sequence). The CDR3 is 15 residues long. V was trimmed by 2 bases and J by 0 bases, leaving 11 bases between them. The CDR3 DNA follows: TGTGCCAGCAGCTTACAGGACAGATTGAACACTGAAGCTTTCTTT. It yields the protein CASSLQDRLNTEAFF.

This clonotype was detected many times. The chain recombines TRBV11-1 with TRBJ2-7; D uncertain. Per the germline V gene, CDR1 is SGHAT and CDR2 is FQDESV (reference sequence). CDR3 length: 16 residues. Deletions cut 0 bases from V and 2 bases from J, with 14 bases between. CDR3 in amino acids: CASSLAPGPATYEQYF. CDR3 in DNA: TGTGCCAGCAGCTTAGCCCCGGGCCCGGCCACCTACGAGCAGTACTTC.

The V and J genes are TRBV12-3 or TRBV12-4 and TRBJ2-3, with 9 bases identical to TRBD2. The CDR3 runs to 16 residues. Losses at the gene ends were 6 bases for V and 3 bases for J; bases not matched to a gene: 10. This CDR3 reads CASSPGGGLATDTQYF. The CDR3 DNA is TGTGCCAGCAGCCCAGGGGGAGGACTAGCGACAGATACGCAGTATTTT.

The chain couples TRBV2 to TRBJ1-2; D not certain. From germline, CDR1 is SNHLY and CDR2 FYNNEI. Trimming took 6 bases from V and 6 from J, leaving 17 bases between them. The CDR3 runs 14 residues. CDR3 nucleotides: TGTGCCAGCAGCTTAGTGACGGCTGATGATGGCTACACCTTC. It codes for CASSLVTADDGYTF. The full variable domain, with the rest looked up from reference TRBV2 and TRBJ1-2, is EPEVTQTPSHQVTQMGQEVILRCVPISNHLYFYWYRQILGQKVEFLVSFYNNEISEKSEIFDDQFSVERPDGSNFTLKIRSTKLEDSAMYFCASSLVTADDGYTFGSGTRLTVV.